This is a list of T cell receptor beta chains from one sample in a study of human T cells and chemical hapten exposure. TCRdb redid the calling of the reads with MiXCR, one entry per CDR3 protein. The sample lists 100,000 to 150,000 distinct CDR3 sequences, 8.5% to 9% occurring once. The sequencing sample was made of whole blood. All receptors derive from a human donor in good health. Some clones in this sample may be carry-over from other donors' samples. The CDR3 runs from the conserved cysteine through the conserved F or W. The order of the fields is D gene, V gene, clone size, J gene, CDR3 DNA, CDR3 protein. A D gene is named only where the DNA matches it firmly. For some rows the clone size is stated as once, few or many, or as a class when expanded; others skip it.

NA	TRBV2	NA	TRBJ1-2	TGTGCCAGCAGTGAACGGCAGGGGATATATGGCTACACCTTC	CASSERQGIYGYTF
TRBD1	TRBV27	many	TRBJ2-1	TGTGCCAGCAGTTATGAACAGGGGGCGCGGGGCAATGAGCAGTTCTTC	CASSYEQGARGNEQFF
TRBD2	TRBV12-3/TRBV12-4	many	TRBJ2-7	TGTGCCAGCAGTTCCGGGGCGCGGGGACTAGCGGGAGTGCTCCTACGAGAGCAGTACTTC	CASSSGARGLAGVLLREQYF
TRBD1	TRBV4-3	NA	TRBJ2-7	TGCGCCAGCAGCGGGAGGACAGGGAGCTCCTACGAGCAGTACTTC	CASSGRTGSSYEQYF
NA	TRBV20-1	few	TRBJ2-7	TGCAGTGCTCCGGACAACTACGAGCAGTACTTC	CSAPDNYEQYF
NA	TRBV11-2	few	TRBJ2-1	TGTGCCAGCAGCGCCAGACCTGTATCTTCAAACAATGAGCAGTTCTTC	CASSARPVSSNNEQFF
NA	TRBV20-1	NA	TRBJ2-2	TGCAGTGCTAGTCCCTTCCTTTCGACCGGGGAGCTGTTTTTT	CSASPFLSTGELFF
NA	TRBV11-2	many	TRBJ2-1	TGTGCCAGCAGCGGAGGGACGGACCCAGCGTACAATGGGCAGTTCTTC	CASSGGTDPAYNGQFF
TRBD1	TRBV5-1	many	TRBJ1-1	TGCGCCAGCAGCCAGGGGGTCGGGACCATGAACACTGAAGCTTTCTTT	CASSQGVGTMNTEAFF
TRBD2	TRBV10-3	NA	TRBJ2-3	TGTGCCATCAGTGTAGCGGGGGAGTCCACAGATACGCAGTATTTT	CAISVAGESTDTQYF
NA	TRBV9	NA	TRBJ2-6	TGTGCCAGCAGCGTAGGGGTTTCTGGGGCCAACGTCCTGACTTTC	CASSVGVSGANVLTF
TRBD1	TRBV6-2/TRBV6-3	many	TRBJ2-5	TGTGCCAGCAGTTGGATACCGGGACAGAGAGAAGAGACCCAGTACTTC	CASSWIPGQREETQYF
NA	TRBV4-3	many	TRBJ1-6	TGCGCCAGCAGCGGGGCCGGGGGATCACCCCTCCACTTT	CASSGAGGSPLHF
TRBD2	TRBV29-1	many	TRBJ2-2	TGCAGCGTGCGTAGACTAGCGGTAGAAACCGGGGAGCTGTTTTTT	CSVRRLAVETGELFF
TRBD1	TRBV3-1	many	TRBJ1-1	TGTGCCAGCAGCCAAGATAGGGACAGGGCGGGGGGCACTGAAGCTTTCTTT	CASSQDRDRAGGTEAFF
TRBD2	TRBV12-3/TRBV12-4	few	TRBJ2-7	TGTGCCAGCAGAATCGCCGGGACTAGCGAATACGAGCAGTACTTC	CASRIAGTSEYEQYF
NA	TRBV20-1	few	TRBJ1-1	TGCAGTGCTATCACAGGACGGTACACTGAAGCTTTCTTT	CSAITGRYTEAFF
TRBD2	TRBV11-3	few	TRBJ2-2	TGTGCCAGCAGCTGGGGGACTAGCGGAGGACCCACCGGGGAGCTGTTTTTT	CASSWGTSGGPTGELFF
NA	TRBV18	many	TRBJ1-5	TGTGCCAGCTCACCAGGGAGGGACCAGCCCCAGCATTTT	CASSPGRDQPQHF
NA	TRBV2	many	TRBJ1-6	TGTGCCAGCAGTGAAGGGCCCGCTCATAATTCACCCCTCCACTTT	CASSEGPAHNSPLHF
TRBD1	TRBV6-6	many	TRBJ1-5	TGTGCCAGCAGTTCGGACAGGGGGCAAAAGGGAGGAAGCAATCAGCCCCAGCATTTT	CASSSDRGQKGGSNQPQHF
TRBD2	TRBV29-1	few	TRBJ2-3	TGCAGCGTTGAACTAGCGGGAACCGATACGCAGTATTTT	CSVELAGTDTQYF